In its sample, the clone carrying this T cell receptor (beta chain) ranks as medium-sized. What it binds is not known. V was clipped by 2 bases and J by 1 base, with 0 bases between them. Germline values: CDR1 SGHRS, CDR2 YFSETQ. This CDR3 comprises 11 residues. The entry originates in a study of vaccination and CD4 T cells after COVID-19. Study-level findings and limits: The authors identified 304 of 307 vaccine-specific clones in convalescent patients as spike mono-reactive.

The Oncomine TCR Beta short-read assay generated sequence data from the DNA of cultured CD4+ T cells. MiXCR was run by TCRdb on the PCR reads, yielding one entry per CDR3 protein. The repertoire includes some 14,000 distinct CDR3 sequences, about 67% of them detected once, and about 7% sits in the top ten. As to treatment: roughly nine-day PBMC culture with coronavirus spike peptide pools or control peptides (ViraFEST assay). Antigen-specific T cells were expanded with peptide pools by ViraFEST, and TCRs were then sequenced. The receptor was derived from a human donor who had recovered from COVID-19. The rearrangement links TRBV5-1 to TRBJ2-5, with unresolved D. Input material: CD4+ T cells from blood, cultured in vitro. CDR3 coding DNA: TGCGCCAGCAGCTTCCAAGAGACCCAGTACTTC. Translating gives CASSFQETQYF.